This T cell receptor beta chain is from a study of blood T cell repertoires in COVID-19. In the study overall: PBMCs, B-cell-depleted T cells, or T cells provided the cDNA or gDNA that made up the material.

Authors' methods: From reference gene primer amplification, estimates of nucleated cell counts were derived. Clones were sequenced by immunoSEQ multiplex PCR, and TCRdb holds only the in-frame ones, with some missing. From that table come the V and J calls and clone size; the DNA was used to work out D and trimming. The data hold roughly 180,000 clones, with about 82% observed a single time. The TCR originated in a woman in her thirties with acute or convalescent COVID-19. Specimen: peripheral blood.

CDR3 amino acids: CASSFGTALVAFF. CDR3 in DNA: TGTGCCAGCAGCTTCGGGACAGCTCTCGTGGCTTTCTTT. V is TRBV5-6 and J is TRBJ1-1; 7 nucleotides agree with TRBD1. The germline V gene has CDR1 SGHDT and CDR2 YYEEEE. Trimming at V came to 2 bases and at J to 11 bases, leaving 9 bases not matched to a gene. The CDR3 sequence is 13 residues long.